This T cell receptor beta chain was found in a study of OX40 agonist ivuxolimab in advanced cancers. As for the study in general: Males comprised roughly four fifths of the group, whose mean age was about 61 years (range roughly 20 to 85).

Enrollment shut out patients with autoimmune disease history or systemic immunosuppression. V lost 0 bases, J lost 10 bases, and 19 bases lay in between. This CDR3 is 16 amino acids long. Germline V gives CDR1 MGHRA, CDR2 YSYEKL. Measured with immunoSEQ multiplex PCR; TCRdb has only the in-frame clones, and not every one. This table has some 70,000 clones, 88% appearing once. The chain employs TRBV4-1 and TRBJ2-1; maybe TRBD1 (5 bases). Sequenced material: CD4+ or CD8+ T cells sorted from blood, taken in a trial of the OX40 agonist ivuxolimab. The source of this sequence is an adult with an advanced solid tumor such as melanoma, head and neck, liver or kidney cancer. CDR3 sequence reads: CASSQDLGLGWGEQFF. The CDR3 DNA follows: TGCGCCAGCAGCCAAGATCTCGGCCTCGGTTGGGGCGAGCAGTTCTTC.